This T cell receptor beta chain was obtained from a study of TIL therapy for anti-PD-1-resistant metastatic lung cancer. Study-level background: Median patient age was 54, ranging 38-75 years.

Noted time point: pre-treatment sample, taken before nivolumab and TIL therapy. Most excised metastases sampled were pleural nodules or supraclavicular lymph nodes. Tumors were harvested before any PD-1/PD-L1 blockade. The libraries were made with immunoSEQ v3. Assay: immunoSEQ multiplex PCR; the TCRdb copy retains only in-frame clones and omits some. There are about 6,300 clones in the sample; 66% occur only once, and roughly 18% lies in the top ten. There are 15 residues in the CDR3. CDR1 and CDR2 (germline): ENHRY, SYGVKD. Between the trimmed V and J ends, which lost 3 bases and 4 bases, there was a span of 15 bases.

This chain connects TRBV10-3 to TRBJ1-1; D perhaps matches TRBD1 (6 bases). The sequence derives from a person between 25 and 79 years old with non-small cell lung cancer. This specimen consisted of tumor tissue, obtained at baseline. Here the CDR3 DNA reads TGTGCCATCAGTGAAACAGGGAGGGGAGGCACTGAAGCTTTCTTT. The encoded protein is CAISETGRGGTEAFF.